What follows describes a single T cell receptor (beta chain). CDR3 size: 13 residues. Germline V lookup: CDR1 MNHEY, CDR2 SMNVEV (reference sequence). The V and J ends lost 6 bases and 1 base respectively, with 9 bases between them. Molecules of cDNA were individually given unique molecular identifiers that were attached to them. TCRdb ran MiXCR on the 5' RACE reads and lists one entry per CDR3 protein. This repertoire shows tens of thousands of distinct CDR3 sequences, less than 20% found once; its top ten account for approximately 12%. The data were taken from a study of early T cells in non-severe SARS-CoV-2 infection. About the research overall: Investigators sequenced bulk RNA drawn from unsorted whole blood, and chains remained unpaired.

The rearrangement links TRBV27 to TRBJ2-5; either TRBD1 or TRBD2 may fit D (5 bases each). The source is an adult who was a healthcare worker with PCR-confirmed SARS-CoV-2 infection or an uninfected control (not recorded which). The material sequenced was whole blood. CDR3 in amino acids: CASSRDGQETQYF. Here the CDR3 DNA reads TGTGCCAGCAGCAGGGACGGCCAAGAGACCCAGTACTTC.